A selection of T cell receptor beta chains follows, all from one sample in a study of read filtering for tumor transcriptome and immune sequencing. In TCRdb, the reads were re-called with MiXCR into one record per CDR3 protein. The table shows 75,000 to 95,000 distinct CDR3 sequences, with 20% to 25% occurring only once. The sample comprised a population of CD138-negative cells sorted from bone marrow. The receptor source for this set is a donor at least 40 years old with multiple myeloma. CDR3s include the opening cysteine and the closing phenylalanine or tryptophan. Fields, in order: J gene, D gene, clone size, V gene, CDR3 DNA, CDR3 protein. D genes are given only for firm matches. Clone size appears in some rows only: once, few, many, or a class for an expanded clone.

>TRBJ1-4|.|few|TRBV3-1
TGTGCCAGCAGCTCAGTCGGAAAACTGTTTTTT
CASSSVGKLFF
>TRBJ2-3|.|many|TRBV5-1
TGCGCCAGCAGCCTATTGCAGGGATCCGGAGATACGCAGTATTTT
CASSLLQGSGDTQYF
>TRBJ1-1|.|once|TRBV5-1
TGCGCCAGCAGCGGGGGGGATCCGAACACTGAAGCTTTCTTT
CASSGGDPNTEAFF
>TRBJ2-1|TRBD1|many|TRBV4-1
TGCGCCAGCAGCCAAGAAGCCCAGGGGGCGCATGAGCAGTTCTTC
CASSQEAQGAHEQFF
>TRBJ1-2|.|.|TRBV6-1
TGTGCCAGCAGTGAAGCGGGGGACTGGTCCTATGGCTACACCTTC
CASSEAGDWSYGYTF
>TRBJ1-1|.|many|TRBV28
TGTGCCAGCAGTGGTATCACTGAAGCTTTCTTT
CASSGITEAFF
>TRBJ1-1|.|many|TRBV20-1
TGCAGTGCTAGAGTAAGGCCAGGTGAAGCTTTCTTT
CSARVRPGEAFF
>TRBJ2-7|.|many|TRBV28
TGTGCCAGCAGTTCCTTCTCCTACGAGCAGTACTTC
CASSSFSYEQYF
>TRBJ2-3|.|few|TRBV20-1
TGCAGTGCTAGAGTGGCTAGCCACATAGATACGCAGTATTTT
CSARVASHIDTQYF
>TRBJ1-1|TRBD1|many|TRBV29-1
TGCAGCGTTGGAACAGGGGGCGCGGGTACTGAAGCTTTCTTT
CSVGTGGAGTEAFF
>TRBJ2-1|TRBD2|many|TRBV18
TGTGCCAGCTCACCGGCAAGCCGGGGGGGCAGGGCGCAGTTCTTC
CASSPASRGGRAQFF
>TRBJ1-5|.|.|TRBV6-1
TGTGCCAGCAGGGGTAGATCAACCCGCAATCAGCCCCAGCATTTT
CASRGRSTRNQPQHF
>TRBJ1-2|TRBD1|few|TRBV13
TGTGCCAGCAGCTTCACCCGGGACAGGGCTTCTAACTATGGCTACACCTTC
CASSFTRDRASNYGYTF
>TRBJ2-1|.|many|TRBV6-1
TGTGCCAGCAGTAGCCGAAAACCACGGGATGAGCAGTTCTTC
CASSSRKPRDEQFF
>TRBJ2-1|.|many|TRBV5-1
TGCGCCAGCAGCTTGGAATCCCAGAATGAGCAGTTCTTC
CASSLESQNEQFF
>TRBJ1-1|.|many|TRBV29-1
TGCAGCGTTGAGCTGAGTCTGAACACTGAAGCTTTCTTT
CSVELSLNTEAFF
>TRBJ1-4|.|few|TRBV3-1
TGTGCCAGCAGCCAGCAGCGTGCGAATGAAAAACTGTTTTTT
CASSQQRANEKLFF
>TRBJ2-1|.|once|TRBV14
TGTGTCAGCAGCCAAGCCCCTTGGGCTCTCGATGAGCGGTTCTTC
CVSSQAPWALDERFF
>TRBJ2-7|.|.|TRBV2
TGTGCCATAAGCACCGACACCTCCTACGAGCAGTACTTC
CAISTDTSYEQYF
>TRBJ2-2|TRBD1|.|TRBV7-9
TGTGCCAGCAGCTTACGCCAGGGGGAAGGCGGGGAGCTGTTTTTT
CASSLRQGEGGELFF
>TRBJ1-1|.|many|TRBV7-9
TGTGCCAGCAGCCCTCCGTACACTGAAGCTTTCTTT
CASSPPYTEAFF
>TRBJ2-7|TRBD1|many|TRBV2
TGTGCCAGCCTGAGACAGGGGAGCCCCGAGCAGTACTTC
CASLRQGSPEQYF
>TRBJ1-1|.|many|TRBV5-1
TGCGCCAGCAGCTTGGAGGGGGTACCCAACACTGAAGCTTTCTTT
CASSLEGVPNTEAFF